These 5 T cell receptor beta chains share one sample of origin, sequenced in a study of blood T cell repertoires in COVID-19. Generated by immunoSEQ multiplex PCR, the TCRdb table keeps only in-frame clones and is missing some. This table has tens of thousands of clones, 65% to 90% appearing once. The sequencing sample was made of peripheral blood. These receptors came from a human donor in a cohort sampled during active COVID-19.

CDR3 region: CASSLLAGEGNTIYF. In DNA form, the CDR3 reads TGTGCCAGCAGCTTGCTCGCAGGGGAAGGAAACACCATATATTTT. The genes are TRBV5-4 and TRBJ1-3; D may be TRBD1 (6 bases). Germline CDR1 is SGHNT and CDR2 is YYREEE (reference sequence). The V and J ends lost 1 base and 4 bases respectively, with 12 bases between them. The CDR3 consists of 15 residues.

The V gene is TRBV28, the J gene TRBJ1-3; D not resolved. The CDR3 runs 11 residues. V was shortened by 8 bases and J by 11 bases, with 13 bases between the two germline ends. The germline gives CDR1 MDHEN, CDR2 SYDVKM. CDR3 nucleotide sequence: TGTGCCAGCCACCATGGGAGCGCCATATATTTT. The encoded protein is CASHHGSAIYF.

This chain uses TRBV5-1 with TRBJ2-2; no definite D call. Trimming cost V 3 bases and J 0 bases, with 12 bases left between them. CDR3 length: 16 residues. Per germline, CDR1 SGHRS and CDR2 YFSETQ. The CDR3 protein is CASSSDSHANTGELFF. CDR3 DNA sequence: TGCGCCAGCAGCTCCGACTCCCACGCGAACACCGGGGAGCTGTTTTTT.

DNA for the CDR3: TGTGCCAGCAGTAGACAACACTCCTACAATGAGCAGTTCTTC. Its translation: CASSRQHSYNEQFF. The chain uses TRBV6-2 or TRBV6-3 and TRBJ2-1; D call uncertain. The CDR3 length is 14 residues. Germline lookup yields CDR1 MNHEY and CDR2 SVGEGT. The V gene lost 5 bases and the J gene lost 0 bases, with 8 bases spanning the gap.

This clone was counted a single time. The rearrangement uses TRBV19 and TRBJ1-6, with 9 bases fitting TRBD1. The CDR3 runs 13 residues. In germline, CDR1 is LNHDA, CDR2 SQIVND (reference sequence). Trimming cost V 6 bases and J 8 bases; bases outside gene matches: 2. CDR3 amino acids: CASRGQGDSPLHF. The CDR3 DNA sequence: TGTGCCAGTAGGGGACAGGGTGATTCACCCCTCCACTTT. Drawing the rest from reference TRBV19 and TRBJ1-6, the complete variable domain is DGGITQSPKYLFRKEGQNVTLSCEQNLNHDAMYWYRQDPGQGLRLIYYSQIVNDFQKGDIAEGYSVSREKKESFPLTVTSAQKNPTAFYLCASRGQGDSPLHFGNGTRLTVT.